These 23 T cell receptor beta chains originate from one sample sequenced in a study of T cells in Graves' hyperthyroidism and ophthalmopathy. Researchers took RNA transcripts and amplified the TCR beta CDR3 regions from them. The study used the HTBI primer set for a first-round RT-PCR of the TCR CDR3. From the multiplex PCR reads, TCRdb called clonotypes with MiXCR, one entry per CDR3 protein. The sample has hundreds of thousands of distinct CDR3 sequences, nearly 45% seen once. The sequenced material came from peripheral blood or thyroid tissue (not recorded which). The receptors stem from an adult man with Graves' disease, either hyperthyroidism or ophthalmopathy (not recorded which).

A few counts support this clonotype. The chain has TRBV7-9 and TRBJ1-6; 10 bases agree with TRBD1. Trimming removed 5 bases from V and 10 bases from J; junction bases left unmatched: 8. CDR3 length: 15 residues. The germline CDR1 and CDR2 sequences are SEHNR and FQNEAQ (reference sequence). The CDR3 coding sequence is TGTGCCAGCAGCGGGGGGACAGGGGAGGCGTCACCCCTCCACTTT. Translating gives CASSGGTGEASPLHF. Full variable domain (missing parts from reference TRBV7-9 and TRBJ1-6): DTGVSQNPRHKITKRGQNVTFRCDPISEHNRLYWYRQTLGQGPEFLTYFQNEAQLEKSRLLSDRFSAERPKGSFSTLEIQRTEQGDSAMYLCASSGGTGEASPLHFGNGTRLTVT.

This clonotype was observed once. The chain links TRBV6-4 to TRBJ2-6; tentatively, D is TRBD2 (6 bases). Germline assignment: CDR1 MRHNA and CDR2 SNTAGT. This CDR3 has 15 amino acids. Trimming cost V 7 bases and J 4 bases, with 14 bases left between them. The CDR3 protein is CASIRRATGANVLTF. The CDR3 bases are TGTGCCAGCATAAGGAGGGCGACCGGGGCCAACGTCCTGACTTTC.

The chain is built from TRBV10-3 and TRBJ1-5; no clear D. Between the trimmed V and J ends, which lost 2 bases and 7 bases, there was a span of 12 bases. There are 14 residues in the CDR3. Germline V gives CDR1 ENHRY, CDR2 SYGVKD. CDR3 sequence reads: CAISEHMGIQPQHF. CDR3 nucleotides: TGTGCCATCAGTGAGCATATGGGCATCCAGCCCCAGCATTTT.

This clonotype appeared many times. This chain links TRBV5-1 with TRBJ1-1; D is undetermined. V shed 5 bases and J shed 0 bases, with 11 bases lying between them. The CDR3 is 14 amino acids. In germline, CDR1 is SGHRS, CDR2 YFSETQ. CDR3 DNA: TGCGCCAGCAGTTTCCAGACCCTGAACACTGAAGCTTTCTTT. This gives the protein CASSFQTLNTEAFF. The full variable domain, in which reference TRBV5-1 and TRBJ1-1 provide the parts outside the CDR3, is KAGVTQTPRYLIKTRGQQVTLSCSPISGHRSVSWYQQTPGQGLQFLFEYFSETQRNKGNFPGRFSGRQFSNSRSEMNVSTLELGDSALYLCASSFQTLNTEAFFGQGTRLTVV.

At least ten counts were recorded for this clonotype. The gene calls are TRBV7-9 and TRBJ2-7; 11 nucleotides line up with TRBD2. CDR1 and CDR2 (germline): SEHNR, FQNEAQ (reference sequence). CDR3 size: 14 residues. J lost 3 bases, V lost 6 bases, and 4 bases had no gene match. Here the CDR3 reads CASSASGGFYEQYF. Here the CDR3 DNA reads TGTGCCAGCAGTGCTAGCGGGGGGTTCTACGAGCAGTACTTC.

This clonotype was seen ten or more times. CDR3 in amino acids: CASSEDRVAGNQPQHF. CDR3 in DNA: TGTGCCAGCAGTGAAGATCGGGTGGCGGGTAATCAGCCCCAGCATTTT. The chain employs TRBV2 and TRBJ1-5; D gene uncertain. The CDR3 extends over 16 amino acids. V was pared by 1 base and J by 4 bases, with 14 bases between. From germline, CDR1 is SNHLY and CDR2 FYNNEI.

The chain couples TRBV7-2 to TRBJ1-2; 8 nucleotides match TRBD1. The CDR3 loop spans 14 amino acids. Germline-derived CDR1 and CDR2 are SGHTA and FQGNSA. Trimming cost V 5 bases and J 7 bases; bases outside gene matches: 9. In DNA form, the CDR3 reads TGTGCCAGCAGCGGAGCCCAGGGGGCTTCTGGCTACACCTTC. It yields the protein CASSGAQGASGYTF.

V and J are TRBV15 and TRBJ1-5; D is ambiguous. The CDR3 covers 13 residues. V was trimmed by 0 bases and J by 9 bases, leaving 9 bases between them. Germline CDR1 and CDR2: LNHNV and YYDKDF (reference sequence). The CDR3 loop reads CATSRDVPGPQHF. The CDR3 nucleotides are TGTGCCACCAGCAGAGATGTCCCAGGGCCCCAGCATTTT.

In this sample, this clonotype turned up a few times. This sequence joins TRBV6-5 and TRBJ1-1; D remains unclear. The V gene lost 3 bases and the J gene lost 5 bases, with 13 bases spanning the gap. The CDR3 runs 14 residues. Germline assignment: CDR1 MNHEY and CDR2 SVGAGI. As DNA, the CDR3 is TGTGCCAGCAGTTATCGAAGCGGTATGACTGAAGCTTTCTTT. This codes for CASSYRSGMTEAFF.

V and J are TRBV29-1 and TRBJ2-2, with D unclear. The V gene's germline CDR1 is SQVTM and CDR2 ANQGSEA. The V gene lost 5 bases and the J gene lost 4 bases, with 14 bases spanning the gap. The CDR3 sequence is 14 residues long. The CDR3 nucleotides are TGCAGCGTTCAGATGGTATCAGGCACCGGGGAGCTGTTTTTT. Translated: CSVQMVSGTGELFF.

This chain uses TRBV7-8 with TRBJ2-5; 7 bases match TRBD2. V shed 5 bases and J 2 bases; nucleotides not matched to a gene: 8. Germline lookup yields CDR1 SGHVS and CDR2 FQNEAQ. The CDR3 has 15 residues. In DNA, the CDR3 is TGTGCCAGCAGCGCCGACCTAGCGGATCAAGAGACCCAGTACTTC. Protein: CASSADLADQETQYF.

Concerning this clonotype itself: A much larger clone lies one base from this, so it may be a read error. As the CDR3 is not closed by the conserved phenylalanine or tryptophan, this likely results from a read error. The chain combines TRBV2 with TRBJ2-5; D gene unclear. Looked up from germline, CDR1 is SNHLY and CDR2 is FYNNEI. Trimming pared 7 bases from V and 5 bases from J, leaving 14 bases between. The CDR3 consists of 13 residues. Written as DNA, the CDR3 is TGTGCCAGCAATGTTATTTTGGGGGAGACCCAGTACCTC. As protein: CASNVILGETQYL.

The rearrangement links TRBV7-9 to TRBJ1-1; TRBD1 might be the D (6 bases). V lost 8 bases, J lost 11 bases, and 24 bases lay in between. The germline V gene encodes CDR1 SEHNR and CDR2 FQNEAQ (reference sequence). This CDR3 is built from 14 residues. The CDR3 DNA reads as TGTGCCAGCCGGGGGGGCCGCCCGGGCCCTCAGGCTTTCTTT. Protein sequence: CASRGGRPGPQAFF.

V is TRBV7-9 and J is TRBJ1-3; possible D gene TRBD1, 5 bases. Trimming removed 3 bases from V and 0 bases from J, with 9 bases in between. CDR3 length: 15 amino acids. Germline CDR1 reads SEHNR; CDR2 reads FQNEAQ (reference sequence). CDR3 bases: TGTGCCAGCAGCTTGTGGGACGGCTCTGGAAACACCATATATTTT. Protein product: CASSLWDGSGNTIYF.

This clonotype came up a few times. V usage is TRBV20-1 and J usage is TRBJ1-6, with TRBD1 identical over 7 bases. The germline V gene encodes CDR1 DFQATT and CDR2 SNEGSKA (reference sequence). The CDR3 sequence is 15 residues long. J gave up 3 bases and V 6 bases, and 8 bases lay outside the gene matches. CDR3 bases: TGCAGTGCGAGCCAGGGGGGCCGCTATAATTCACCCCTCCACTTT. Translating gives CSASQGGRYNSPLHF.

This chain connects TRBV20-1 to TRBJ2-5; TRBD2 might be the D (6 bases). Germline lookup yields CDR1 DFQATT and CDR2 SNEGSKA (reference sequence). Trimming left V 5 bases short and J 5 bases short, with 18 bases between. CDR3 length: 14 amino acids. DNA for the CDR3: TGCAGTGCTGTACCCGGGACCGCGGGGGAGACCCAGTACTTC. Encoded protein: CSAVPGTAGETQYF.

Ten or more counts support this clonotype. J is TRBJ1-2 and V is TRBV2, with a possible D match to TRBD1 (6 bases). This CDR3 region has 12 residues. The V end was cut by 7 bases, the J end by 6 bases, with 12 bases between. The germline V gene encodes CDR1 SNHLY and CDR2 FYNNEI. The CDR3 is CASMRDINGYTF. CDR3 bases: TGTGCCAGCATGAGGGACATCAATGGCTACACCTTC.

The chain employs TRBV7-9 and TRBJ1-2; D gene ambiguous. The V gene's germline CDR1 is SEHNR and CDR2 FQNEAQ (reference sequence). Trimming shortened V by 9 bases and J by 0 bases, and 11 bases separated the two germline ends. There are 13 residues in the CDR3. The CDR3 protein is CASYDGSNYGYTF. CDR3 coding DNA: TGTGCCAGTTACGACGGATCTAACTATGGCTACACCTTC.

This clonotype was counted once. The rearrangement uses TRBV28 and TRBJ1-5; 9 bases fit TRBD1. Germline CDR1 reads MDHEN; CDR2 reads SYDVKM. V dropped 6 bases and J dropped 1; count of bases not matched to a gene: 13. CDR3 size: 18 residues. The CDR3 protein is CASRPYRGRGVSNQPQHF. CDR3 DNA sequence: TGTGCCAGCAGACCATACAGGGGGCGGGGGGTGAGCAATCAGCCCCAGCATTTT.

In this sample, this clonotype turned up many times. The chain uses TRBV7-9 and TRBJ2-5, with D possibly TRBD2 on 5 matching bases. V lost 11 bases, J lost 4 bases, and 17 bases lay in between. Looked up from germline, CDR1 is SEHNR and CDR2 is FQNEAQ (reference sequence). CDR3 length: 13 amino acids. CDR3 amino acids: CAVTPRVGETQYF. For the CDR3, the DNA is TGTGCCGTAACCCCGAGGGTTGGAGAGACCCAGTACTTC.

Ten or more counts support this clonotype. The rearrangement joins TRBV2 to TRBJ2-7, with D perhaps TRBD1 (6 bases). V lost 6 bases to trimming and J lost 0 bases, with 9 bases between them. Germline V CDR1 and CDR2: SNHLY, FYNNEI. The CDR3 totals 13 residues. CDR3 sequence: CASRGDNSYEQYF. The CDR3 nucleotides read TGTGCCAGCAGAGGGGACAACTCCTACGAGCAGTACTTC.

V gene TRBV19 combines with J gene TRBJ1-6; D may be TRBD1 (5 bases). V shed 9 bases and J shed 10 bases, with 13 bases lying between them. CDR3 size: 12 residues. Germline-derived CDR1 and CDR2 are LNHDA and SQIVND (reference sequence). DNA for the CDR3: TGTGCCAGCCACCGGGGGAACTCACCCCTCCACTTT. The encoded protein is CASHRGNSPLHF.

A word on this clonotype: The conserved closing phenylalanine or tryptophan is absent in this CDR3, likely reflecting a read error. The rearrangement joins TRBV19 to TRBJ1-2; tentative D call: TRBD1 (5 bases). The CDR3 consists of 12 residues. Germline assignment: CDR1 LNHDA and CDR2 SQIVND (reference sequence). The V and J ends lost 10 bases and 4 bases respectively, with 13 bases between them. For the CDR3, the DNA is TGTGCCACCCGGGACGGGGGCTATGGCTACACCCTC. Residues: CATRDGGYGYTL.